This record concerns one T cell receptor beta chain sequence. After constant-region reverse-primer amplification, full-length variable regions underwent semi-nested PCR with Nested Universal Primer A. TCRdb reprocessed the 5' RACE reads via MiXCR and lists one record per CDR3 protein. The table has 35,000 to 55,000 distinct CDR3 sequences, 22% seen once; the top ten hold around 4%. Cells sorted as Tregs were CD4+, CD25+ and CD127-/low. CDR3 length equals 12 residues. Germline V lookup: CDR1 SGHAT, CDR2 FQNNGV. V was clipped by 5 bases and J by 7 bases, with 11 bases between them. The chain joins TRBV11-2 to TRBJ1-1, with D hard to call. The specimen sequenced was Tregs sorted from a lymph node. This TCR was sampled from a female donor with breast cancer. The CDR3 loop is CASSPPPYEAFF. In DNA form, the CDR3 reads TGTGCCAGCAGCCCACCGCCGTATGAAGCTTTCTTT.